The 16 T cell receptor beta chains reported below all come from one sample, sequenced in a study of CD8+ T cells in alopecia areata. Sequencing used cDNA as its template, made by extracting RNA and reverse transcribing it. Using immunoSEQ multiplex PCR, the repertoire was profiled, and TCRdb retains in-frame clones only, with some absent. The sample yields around 270,000 clones, 58% seen once. The sample's treatment: oral pan-JAK inhibitor, 5-10 mg twice daily. The source material was CD4+ T cells sorted from blood, sampled at week 24, from a patient treated with tofacitinib. Receptor source: a human donor with alopecia areata.

This clone was seen just once. This rearrangement joins TRBV2 to TRBJ1-1; D is possibly TRBD1 (6 bases). V shed 5 bases and J shed 1 base, with 14 bases lying between them. This CDR3 spans 15 amino acids. CDR1 SNHLY and CDR2 FYNNEI come from the germline V gene. CDR3 protein: CASSSGVMANTEAFF. The CDR3 DNA reads as TGTGCCAGCAGTTCAGGGGTGATGGCGAACACTGAAGCTTTCTTT.

V and J are TRBV29-1 and TRBJ2-2, with 8 nucleotides matching TRBD2. The CDR3 loop spans 14 amino acids. Germline CDR1 is SQVTM and CDR2 is ANQGSEA. V lost 4 bases and J lost 4; bases outside the gene matches: 5. CDR3 DNA sequence: TGCAGCGTTGGGCCGCGGGGGGTCACCGGGGAGCTGTTTTTT. Its translation: CSVGPRGVTGELFF.

This clone was observed a few times. The rearrangement links TRBV6-6 to TRBJ2-1; D is unresolved. The germline V and J ends were trimmed by 6 bases and 1 base, with 10 bases remaining between them. The CDR3 contains 14 residues. CDR1 MNHNY and CDR2 SVGAGI come from the germline V gene (reference sequence). The CDR3 DNA is TGTGCCAGCAGCAACCTCTTATCCTACAATGAGCAGTTCTTC. It translates to CASSNLLSYNEQFF.

The rearrangement uses TRBV6-5 and TRBJ2-3; maybe TRBD1 (6 bases). The germline V and J ends were trimmed by 10 bases and 0 bases, with 11 bases remaining between them. Per germline, CDR1 MNHEY and CDR2 SVGAGI. The CDR3 runs 13 residues. The CDR3 loop reads CATRQESTDTQYF. The CDR3 bases are TGTGCCACTCGACAGGAAAGCACAGATACGCAGTATTTT.

The rearrangement links TRBV5-1 to TRBJ2-7; 7 bases map to TRBD2. The CDR3 extends over 14 amino acids. Germline V gene lookup returns CDR1 SGHRS and CDR2 YFSETQ. After removal of 4 bases from V and 6 bases from J, the junction contained 10 bases not matched to a gene. CDR3 in DNA: TGCGCCAGCAGCGATCCCAGGGAGGGGTCCGAGCAGTACTTC. Translated: CASSDPREGSEQYF.

As concerns this clone: Other DNA sequences in the same sample also yield this CDR3. The V gene is TRBV5-1, the J gene TRBJ2-3; 7 bases fit TRBD1. CDR1 and CDR2 (germline): SGHRS, YFSETQ. Unmatched junction bases numbered 2, after V lost 0 bases and J lost 4 bases. The CDR3 length is 14 residues. Here the CDR3 DNA reads TGCGCCAGCAGCTTGGTTCAGGGGGCAGATACGCAGTATTTT. The encoded protein is CASSLVQGADTQYF.

The rearrangement joins TRBV19 to TRBJ1-1; D unclear. From germline, CDR1 is LNHDA and CDR2 SQIVND (reference sequence). The length of the CDR3 is 13 residues. Trimming took off 4 bases at V and 8 bases at J, with 14 bases between the two ends. The CDR3 is CASSTPGGSEAFF. The CDR3 nucleotides are TGTGCCAGTAGTACCCCGGGAGGGTCCGAAGCTTTCTTT.

The chain joins TRBV18 to TRBJ2-5; D is uncertain. This CDR3 contains 13 residues. CDR1 is KGHSH and CDR2 is LQKENI in the germline V gene. V shed 2 bases and J shed 5 bases, with 9 bases lying between them. DNA for the CDR3: TGTGCCAGCTCACCAGGATTGGGGGAGACCCAGTACTTC. Translation gives CASSPGLGETQYF.

This chain connects TRBV5-6 to TRBJ2-2, with D maybe TRBD1 (6 bases). CDR1 SGHDT and CDR2 YYEEEE come from the germline V gene. The CDR3 spans 15 residues. V gave up 2 bases and J gave up 4 bases, with 12 bases separating them. This CDR3 reads CASSFQGILTGELFF. The CDR3 DNA reads TGTGCCAGCAGCTTTCAGGGGATTCTCACCGGGGAGCTGTTTTTT.

The chain uses TRBV30 and TRBJ1-1; D not certain. The CDR3 is made up of 13 amino acids. V was trimmed by 2 bases and J by 1 base, leaving 8 bases between them. Germline V CDR1 and CDR2: GTSNPN, SVGIG (reference sequence). CDR3 amino acids: CAWSKGSNTEAFF. In DNA form, the CDR3 reads TGTGCCTGGAGTAAGGGTTCGAACACTGAAGCTTTCTTT.

The V and J genes are TRBV28 and TRBJ1-2; D remains unclear. Germline values: CDR1 MDHEN, CDR2 SYDVKM. This CDR3 spans 13 amino acids. Trimming cost V 2 bases and J 6 bases, with 10 bases left between them. The chain's CDR3 is CASSLRSIDGYTF. The CDR3 DNA reads as TGTGCCAGCAGTTTAAGGTCGATCGATGGCTACACCTTC.

This clone was recorded a few times. The chain links TRBV7-9 to TRBJ2-7; D is uncertain. The length of the CDR3 is 15 residues. V lost 4 bases, J lost 5 bases, and 18 bases lay in between. Germline CDR1 is SEHNR and CDR2 is FQNEAQ (reference sequence). The CDR3 is CASSSTRSLIDEQYF. The DNA of the CDR3 is TGTGCCAGCAGCTCAACCAGGAGTTTAATCGACGAGCAGTACTTC. The full variable domain, with the rest looked up from reference TRBV7-9 and TRBJ2-7, is DTGVSQNPRHKITKRGQNVTFRCDPISEHNRLYWYRQTLGQGPEFLTYFQNEAQLEKSRLLSDRFSAERPKGSFSTLEIQRTEQGDSAMYLCASSSTRSLIDEQYFGPGTRLTVT.

This chain connects TRBV5-1 to TRBJ2-3; D is tentatively TRBD1 or TRBD2 (6 bases each). The germline V gene encodes CDR1 SGHRS and CDR2 YFSETQ. With 1 base removed from V and 5 bases from J, the gap between germline ends came to 17 bases. There are 16 residues in the CDR3. CDR3 protein: CASSLLGGAGVDTQYF. For the CDR3, the DNA is TGCGCCAGCAGCTTGTTGGGGGGCGCGGGTGTAGATACGCAGTATTTT. The entire variable domain, with the rest obtained from reference TRBV5-1 and TRBJ2-3, is as follows: KAGVTQTPRYLIKTRGQQVTLSCSPISGHRSVSWYQQTPGQGLQFLFEYFSETQRNKGNFPGRFSGRQFSNSRSEMNVSTLELGDSALYLCASSLLGGAGVDTQYFGPGTRLTVL.

The chain carries TRBV9 and TRBJ1-2; D gene unclear. This CDR3 is 14 amino acids long. V dropped 1 base and J dropped 6 bases, with 13 bases sitting between them. Germline values: CDR1 SGDLS, CDR2 YYNGEE. Written as DNA, the CDR3 is TGTGCCAGCAGCGTAAATGAGGACTTCCATGGCTACACCTTC. Its translation is CASSVNEDFHGYTF.

V gene TRBV30 combines with J gene TRBJ1-2; D unclear. Deletions cut 8 bases from V and 5 bases from J, with 15 bases between. This CDR3 has 12 amino acids. From germline, CDR1 is GTSNPN and CDR2 SVGIG (reference sequence). For the CDR3, the DNA is TGTGCCGAAGCGGAGGGCTTTTATGGCTACACCTTC. Protein sequence: CAEAEGFYGYTF.

Details on this clone: Other DNA sequences from this sample encode an identical CDR3 as well. This chain uses TRBV5-1 with TRBJ2-1; weak D call: TRBD2 (6 bases). This CDR3 has 14 amino acids. The germline V and J ends were trimmed by 0 bases and 4 bases, with 8 bases remaining between them. CDR1 SGHRS and CDR2 YFSETQ come from the germline V gene. Here the CDR3 DNA reads TGCGCCAGCAGCTTGGAGGGAGGATACAATGAGCAGTTCTTC. It translates to CASSLEGGYNEQFF.